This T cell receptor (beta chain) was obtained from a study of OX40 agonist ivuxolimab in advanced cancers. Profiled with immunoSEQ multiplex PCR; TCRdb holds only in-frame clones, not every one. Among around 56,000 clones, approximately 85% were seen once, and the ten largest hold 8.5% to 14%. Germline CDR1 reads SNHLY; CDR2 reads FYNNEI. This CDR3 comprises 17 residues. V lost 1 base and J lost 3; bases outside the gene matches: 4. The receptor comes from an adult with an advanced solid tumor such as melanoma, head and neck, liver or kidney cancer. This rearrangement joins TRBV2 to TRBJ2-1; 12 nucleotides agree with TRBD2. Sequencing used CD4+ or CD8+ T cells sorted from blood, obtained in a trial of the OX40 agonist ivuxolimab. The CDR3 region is CASSEDTSGRHYNEQFF. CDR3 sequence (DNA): TGTGCCAGCAGTGAAGATACTAGCGGGAGGCACTACAATGAGCAGTTCTTC.